Below are 12 T cell receptor beta chains sequenced from a single sample in a study of T cells in women clearing cervical HPV infection. TCRdb's copy holds only in-frame clones and misses some; the assay was immunoSEQ multiplex PCR. The sample table sets out 40,000 to 55,000 clones. Material for sequencing was blood buffy coat. Every receptor here comes from a woman aged 18 to 69 with a cervical HPV16 infection that either progressed to CIN3+ or cleared (not recorded which).

On this clone: Read coverage stops 3 residues before the CDR3 terminus; the germline J gene supplies the remainder. The rearrangement uses TRBV2 and TRBJ2-1; D is perhaps TRBD1 (6 bases). V lost 7 bases and J lost 6, with 16 bases in between. Germline V gene lookup returns CDR1 SNHLY and CDR2 FYNNEI. CDR3 length: 14 residues. The chain's CDR3 is CASIPTGRFNEQFF. The CDR3 DNA, read in part, is TGTGCCAGCATCCCCACAGGGAGATTCAATGAG.

A note on this clone: The read ends 3 residues early relative to the CDR3; the germline J gene fills the gap. Other DNA sequences from this sample encode an identical CDR3 as well. This chain joins TRBV18 and TRBJ1-1; TRBD1 is a possible D gene (5 bases). Germline loops: CDR1 KGHSH, CDR2 LQKENI. The CDR3 extends over 13 amino acids. CDR3 loop: CASSPELGDTAFF. The DNA read from the CDR3 is TGTGCCAGCTCACCAGAGTTAGGGGATACA.

Notes on this clone: Coverage ceases 3 residues before the CDR3 finishes, and the germline J gene fills in the end. This rearrangement joins TRBV6-1 to TRBJ2-7, with TRBD1 matching 7 bases. Germline V gene sequence: CDR1 MNHNS, CDR2 SASEGT. With V trimmed by 4 bases and J by 2 bases, 5 bases remained unmatched. This CDR3 comprises 14 residues. Partial CDR3 DNA: TGTGCCAGCAGTGCTAGACAGGGACCCTACGAG. Translated, it gives CASSARQGPYE. The CDR3 in its entirety is CASSARQGPYEQYF.

As regards this clone: The read comes to an end 3 residues before the CDR3 does, leaving the germline J gene to fill in the end. The chain recombines TRBV12-3 or TRBV12-4 with TRBJ1-2; D ambiguous. CDR3 length: 15 amino acids. V was shortened by 5 bases and J by 3 bases, with 16 bases between the two germline ends. This CDR3 is CASSLAGGLDYGYTF. Partial CDR3 DNA: TGTGCCAGCAGTCTCGCGGGCGGTCTGGACTATGGC.

Comment on this clone: The read is 3 residues too short to cover the CDR3 end, so that end is filled in from the germline J gene. V is TRBV6-1 and J is TRBJ2-7; no clear D. The CDR3 length is 12 residues. In germline, CDR1 is MNHNS, CDR2 SASEGT. V lost 3 bases, J lost 3 bases, and 6 bases lay in between. CDR3 loop: CASSEGLYEQYF. The sequenced CDR3 bases are TGTGCCAGCAGTGAGGGCCTCTACGAG.

On this clone itself: Read coverage stops 3 residues before the CDR3 terminus; the germline J gene supplies the remainder. The genes are TRBV12-3 or TRBV12-4 and TRBJ2-7, with a tentative D call TRBD1 (6 bases). The V and J ends lost 7 bases and 0 bases respectively, with 13 bases between them. The CDR3 totals 14 residues. CDR3 DNA (partial): TGTGCCAGCATTTACAGGGACGACTCCTACGAG. It encodes CASIYRDDSYE. The CDR3 reads in full as CASIYRDDSYEQYF.

A word on this clone: Read sequence stops 3 residues before the CDR3 end, and the germline J gene provides the missing end. The chain joins TRBV19 to TRBJ2-7; the match to TRBD1 covers 10 bases. The junction had 18 bases not matched to a gene; V was cut back by 5 bases and J by 5 bases. Germline V lookup: CDR1 LNHDA, CDR2 SQIVND (reference sequence). The CDR3 is made up of 18 amino acids. CDR3 DNA (partial): TGTGCCAGTAGTCTCTACAGGGACAGGGGAACCCCTATGGACGAG. As protein: CASSLYRDRGTPMDE. The whole CDR3 protein is CASSLYRDRGTPMDEQYF.

CDR3 protein: CASSLTGTGNTEAFF. The part of the CDR3 DNA that was read is TGTGCCAGCAGCTTGACCGGGACAGGGAACACTGAA. This sequence joins TRBV5-4 and TRBJ1-1, with TRBD1 matching over 8 bases. The read falls 3 residues short of the CDR3 end, and the missing part is taken from the germline J gene. The germline V gene has CDR1 SGHNT and CDR2 YYREEE (reference sequence). CDR3 size: 15 residues. The J segment lost 1 base and the V segment lost 1 base, leaving 3 bases of the junction unmatched.

With regard to this clone: The read ends 3 residues early relative to the CDR3; the germline J gene fills the gap. The chain recombines TRBV13 with TRBJ1-1, with D unclear. From germline, CDR1 is PRHDT and CDR2 FYEKMQ (reference sequence). The CDR3 length is 14 residues. V was trimmed by 0 bases and J by 0 bases, leaving 5 bases between them. The CDR3 is CASSLGLLNTEAFF. CDR3 bases read: TGTGCCAGCAGCTTAGGACTCTTGAACACTGAA.

In regard to this clone: Coverage ceases 3 residues before the CDR3 finishes, and the germline J gene fills in the end. The genes are TRBV28 and TRBJ2-2; possible D gene TRBD2, 5 bases. CDR3 size: 14 residues. V dropped 3 bases and J dropped 7 bases, with 12 bases sitting between them. Germline V gives CDR1 MDHEN, CDR2 SYDVKM. CDR3 DNA, as far as it was read: TGTGCCAGCAGTTTGTCGGGGAGCGGCGGGGAG. It encodes CASSLSGSGGE. The whole CDR3 sequence is CASSLSGSGGELFF. Combining the CDR3 with reference TRBV28 and TRBJ2-2 gives the whole variable domain DVKVTQSSRYLVKRTGEKVFLECVQDMDHENMFWYRQDPGLGLRLIYFSYDVKMKEKGDIPEGYSVSREKKERFSLILESASTNQTSMYLCASSLSGSGGELFFGEGSRLTVL.

As regards this clone: The germline gene is not matched at one end of the junction; a read error may be the cause. The CDR3 end lies 3 residues beyond the end of the read and is filled in from the germline J gene. Other nucleotide sequences in the sample specify the same CDR3. This chain uses TRBV11-2 with TRBJ1-3; D perhaps matches TRBD1 (5 bases). Germline CDR1 and CDR2: SGHAT and FQNNGV. There are 15 residues in the CDR3. Partial CDR3 DNA: TGTGCCAGCAGCTTAGTAGGGGCGACTGGAAACACT. Protein sequence: CASSLVGATGNT. The entire CDR3 sequence reads CASSLVGATGNTIYF.

To note about this clone: The read is 3 residues too short to cover the CDR3 end, so that end is filled in from the germline J gene. The chain recombines TRBV2 with TRBJ1-2, with D possibly being TRBD1 (5 bases). There are 14 residues in the CDR3. V was pared by 2 bases and J by 1 base, with 8 bases between. In germline, CDR1 is SNHLY, CDR2 FYNNEI. Incomplete CDR3 DNA: TGTGCCAGCAGTGAATTCAGGGTTAACTATGGC. Its protein product is CASSEFRVNYG. The full-length CDR3 reads as CASSEFRVNYGYTF.